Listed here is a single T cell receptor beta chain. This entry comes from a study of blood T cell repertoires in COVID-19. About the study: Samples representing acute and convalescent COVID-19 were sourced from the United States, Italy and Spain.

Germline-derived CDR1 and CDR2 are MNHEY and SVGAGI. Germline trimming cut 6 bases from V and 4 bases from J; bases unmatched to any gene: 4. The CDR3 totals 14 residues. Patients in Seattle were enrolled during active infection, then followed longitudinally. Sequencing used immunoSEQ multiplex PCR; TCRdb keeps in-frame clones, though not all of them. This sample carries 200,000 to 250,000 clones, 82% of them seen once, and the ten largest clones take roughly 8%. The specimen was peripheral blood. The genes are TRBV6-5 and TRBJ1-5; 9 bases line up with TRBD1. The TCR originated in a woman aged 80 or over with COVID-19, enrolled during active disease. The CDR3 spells CASRRGQGNQPQHF. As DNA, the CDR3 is TGTGCCAGCAGGAGGGGACAGGGAAATCAGCCCCAGCATTTT.